This TCR beta chain was found in a study of blood T cell repertoires in COVID-19. The CDR3 consists of 15 residues. V was clipped by 3 bases and J by 0 bases, with 13 bases between them. Per the germline V gene, CDR1 is DFQATT and CDR2 is SNEGSKA (reference sequence). Clones were sequenced by immunoSEQ multiplex PCR, and TCRdb holds only the in-frame ones, with some missing. The sample lists 200,000 to 300,000 clones, approximately 86% occurring once. This receptor was identified in a middle-aged man who had recovered from COVID-19. The source material was peripheral blood. The chain employs TRBV20-1 and TRBJ2-3; D not resolved. DNA for the CDR3: TGCAGTGCTAGTGTAATCCCCGAGAGCACAGATACGCAGTATTTT. Amino acids: CSASVIPESTDTQYF.